A single T cell receptor (beta chain) is shown here with its context. Clones were read by immunoSEQ multiplex PCR, and TCRdb kept only the in-frame ones, dropping some. The table shows fewer than 250,000 clones, with roughly 84% occurring only once. This specimen belongs to a study of blood T cell repertoires in COVID-19. The CDR3 spans 13 residues. The germline gives CDR1 KGHSH, CDR2 LQKENI. V trimming: 6 bases; J trimming: 3 bases; junction bases outside the gene matches: 3. The chain joins TRBV18 to TRBJ1-2; 8 bases match TRBD1. Sequences were obtained from PBMCs or T cells enriched from blood (not recorded which). The source is a man aged 25 to 40 in a cohort exposed to, infected with or recovered from COVID-19 (not recorded which). The CDR3 loop is CASSRGRDYGYTF. The CDR3 bases are TGTGCCAGCTCCAGGGGGCGCGACTATGGCTACACCTTC.